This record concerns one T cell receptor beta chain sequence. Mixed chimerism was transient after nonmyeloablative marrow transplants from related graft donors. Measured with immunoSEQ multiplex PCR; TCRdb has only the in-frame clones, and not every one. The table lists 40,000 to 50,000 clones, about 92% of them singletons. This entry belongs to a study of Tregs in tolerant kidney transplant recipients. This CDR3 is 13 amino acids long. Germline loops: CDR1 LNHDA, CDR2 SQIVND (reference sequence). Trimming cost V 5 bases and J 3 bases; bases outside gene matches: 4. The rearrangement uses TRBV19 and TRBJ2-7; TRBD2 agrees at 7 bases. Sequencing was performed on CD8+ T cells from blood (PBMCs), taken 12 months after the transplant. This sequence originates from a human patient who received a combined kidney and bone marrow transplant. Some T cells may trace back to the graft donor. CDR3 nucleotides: TGTGCCAGTAGTCACGCGGGAGTCTACGAGCAGTACTTC. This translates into CASSHAGVYEQYF.